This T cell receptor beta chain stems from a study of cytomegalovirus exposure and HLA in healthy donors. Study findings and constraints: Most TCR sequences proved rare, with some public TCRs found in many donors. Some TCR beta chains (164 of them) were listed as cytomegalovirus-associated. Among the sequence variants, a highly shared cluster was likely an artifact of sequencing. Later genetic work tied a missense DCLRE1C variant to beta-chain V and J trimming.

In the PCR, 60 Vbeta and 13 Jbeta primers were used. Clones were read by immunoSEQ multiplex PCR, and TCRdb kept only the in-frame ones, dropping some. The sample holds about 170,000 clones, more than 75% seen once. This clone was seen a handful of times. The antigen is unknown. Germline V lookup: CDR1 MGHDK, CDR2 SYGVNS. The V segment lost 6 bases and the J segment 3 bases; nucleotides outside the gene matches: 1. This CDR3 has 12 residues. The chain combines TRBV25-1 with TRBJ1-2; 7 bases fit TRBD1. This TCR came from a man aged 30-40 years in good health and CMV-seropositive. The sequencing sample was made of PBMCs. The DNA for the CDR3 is TGTGCCAGCAGGACAGGGTACTATGGCTACACCTTC. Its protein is CASRTGYYGYTF.